This T cell receptor beta chain was retrieved from a study of control samples from healthy donors and cancer patients (TCRdb year 2020). Library preparation used the immunoSEQ multiplex PCR assay. TCRdb took over this immuneACCESS table, retaining in-frame rearrangements with V and J assigned. Such tables are incomplete; in checked studies, under half of the missing clones stem from an unresolved V gene, and the remainder is unexplained. Here the sample has roughly 130,000 clones; around 85% occur a single time. Together, the top ten hold around 9% of the sample. The germline V gene yields KGHSH for CDR1 and LQKENI for CDR2. From its cysteine to its phenylalanine, the CDR3 spans 12 amino acids. The entry retains the CDR3 DNA only, 36 bases that are in frame from base 1. Trimming takes 3 bases off V and 15 bases off J; junction bases not matched to a gene: 5. For this clone: It lacks a known antigen. Base qualities were left out, and no much larger clone turns up one base away.

Sequenced sample: blood. The receptor's source is a woman in her thirties in good health. The V gene is TRBV18 and the J gene is TRBJ1-6; 7 bases in the junction line up with TRBD1. The nucleotide sequence reads TGTGCCAGCTCACCCGAGGGGGCCTTCCTCCACTTT. It translates to CASSPEGAFLHF.